These T cell receptor beta chains were read from a single sample in a study of blood T cell repertoires in COVID-19. The assay was immunoSEQ multiplex PCR, and TCRdb's table has in-frame clones only and misses some. The table lists about 140,000 clones, 82% of them singletons, with roughly 4% in the top ten. The sequencing input was peripheral blood. These receptors were obtained from a woman of 80 years or more with acute or convalescent COVID-19. Each CDR3 is given with its conserved first and last residue. A D gene is named only where the DNA matches it firmly. Size is stated for part of the rows, as once, few or many counts, or as a class when the clone is expanded.

j_call v_call clone_size d_call cdr3_aa cdr3_nt
TRBJ2-3 TRBV5-6 - - CASSLGGVEVQYF TGTGCCAGCAGCTTGGGGGGGGTTGAAGTGCAGTATTTT
TRBJ1-1 TRBV6-1 - - CASSESPLNPSTFF TGTGCCAGCAGTGAGAGCCCTTTGAACCCCTCGACTTTCTTT
TRBJ1-1 TRBV6-5 once TRBD1 CASTLYRGQDTEAFF TGTGCCAGCACCCTTTATAGGGGGCAGGACACTGAAGCTTTCTTT
TRBJ1-6 TRBV2 few - CASRTQGGGSPLHF TGTGCCAGCAGGACCCAGGGAGGGGGTTCACCCCTCCACTTT
TRBJ1-2 TRBV11-2 - - CASSLYPGGYGYTF TGTGCCAGCAGCTTATACCCCGGGGGCTATGGCTACACCTTC
TRBJ2-7 TRBV7-2 - - CASSLDAGRGESEQYF TGTGCCAGCAGCTTAGATGCGGGGAGAGGCGAATCCGAGCAGTACTTC
TRBJ2-5 TRBV2 - TRBD2 CASTSGYQETQYF TGTGCCAGCACTAGCGGGTACCAAGAGACCCAGTACTTC
TRBJ2-5 TRBV27 - TRBD1 CASSPWDSQETQYF TGTGCCAGCAGTCCCTGGGACAGCCAAGAGACCCAGTACTTC
TRBJ1-2 TRBV7-9 - TRBD1 CASSLNRGLNYGYTF TGTGCCAGCAGTTTAAACAGGGGGCTTAACTATGGCTACACCTTC
TRBJ1-2 TRBV24-1 - - CATSFRGRGYTF TGTGCCACCAGTTTCAGGGGCAGAGGCTACACCTTC
TRBJ2-1 TRBV6-4 - TRBD1 CASSDRAGGTYNEQFF TGTGCCAGCAGTGACCGGGCAGGGGGCACCTACAATGAGCAGTTCTTC
TRBJ2-1 TRBV5-6 - TRBD2 CASSLTRLAGSYNEQFF TGTGCCAGCAGCTTGACCCGACTAGCGGGGTCCTACAATGAGCAGTTCTTC
TRBJ1-1 TRBV18 - TRBD1 CASSPGTGRTEAFF TGTGCCAGCTCACCCGGGACAGGGAGGACTGAAGCTTTCTTT
TRBJ1-1 TRBV21-1 - - CASSKGSGSGMNTEAFF TGTGCCAGCAGCAAAGGATCAGGGTCTGGGATGAACACTGAAGCTTTCTTT
TRBJ2-5 TRBV19 - - CASSAVRSGGRETQYF TGTGCCAGTAGTGCGGTCCGATCGGGGGGCCGGGAGACCCAGTACTTC
TRBJ2-1 TRBV27 - TRBD2 CASSFIPGTSGPYNEQFF TGTGCCAGCAGTTTTATCCCCGGGACTAGCGGGCCTTACAATGAGCAGTTCTTC
TRBJ2-5 TRBV3-1/TRBV3-2 - - CASSHLAETQYF TGTGCCAGCAGCCATTTAGCGGAGACCCAGTACTTC
TRBJ2-1 TRBV5-1 - - CASSEGSGTSSYNEQFF TGCGCCAGCAGCGAGGGTAGCGGAACGAGCTCCTACAATGAGCAGTTCTTC
TRBJ2-2 TRBV9 few TRBD1 CASSARSQGADTGELFF TGTGCCAGCAGCGCAAGATCACAGGGGGCGGACACCGGGGAGCTGTTTTTT
TRBJ2-7 TRBV29-1 - - CSAATTAEQYF TGCAGCGCCGCGACGACAGCTGAGCAGTACTTC
TRBJ2-7 TRBV18 - - CASSPPGQAGSYEQYF TGTGCCAGCTCACCACCGGGGCAGGCGGGGTCCTACGAGCAGTACTTC
TRBJ1-2 TRBV10-3 - TRBD1 CAISEWGTGDSRGYTF TGTGCCATCAGTGAGTGGGGGACAGGTGATTCCCGGGGCTACACCTTC
TRBJ2-1 TRBV6-1 once TRBD2 CASSDSGRASYEQFF TGTGCCAGCAGTGATAGCGGGAGGGCCAGCTATGAGCAGTTCTTC
TRBJ2-5 TRBV2 - TRBD2 CASSDGAGGRRETQYF TGTGCCAGCAGTGACGGAGCGGGAGGGAGACGGGAGACCCAGTACTTC
TRBJ2-7 TRBV4-2 once - CASSQEGRQGIYEQYF TGTGCCAGCAGCCAAGAAGGTCGGCAGGGGATCTACGAGCAGTACTTC
TRBJ2-5 TRBV2 - - CARAARDQETQYF TGTGCCAGGGCGGCCAGGGATCAAGAGACCCAGTACTTC
TRBJ1-5 TRBV7-9 - - CASSRTGYNQPQHF TGTGCCAGCAGCCGAACAGGGTACAATCAGCCCCAGCATTTT
TRBJ2-1 TRBV19 - - CASSDYPGTYNEQFF TGTGCCAGTAGTGACTACCCGGGAACCTACAATGAGCAGTTCTTC
TRBJ2-3 TRBV4-2 - - CASSLTADTQYF TGTGCCAGCAGCTTAACGGCAGATACGCAGTATTTT
TRBJ2-3 TRBV4-2 - TRBD2 CASSQESAAGGLTDTQYF TGTGCCAGCAGCCAAGAATCGGCAGCGGGGGGGCTCACAGATACGCAGTATTTT
TRBJ1-1 TRBV19 - - CASSIAEGTEAFF TGTGCCAGTAGTATAGCCGAGGGCACTGAAGCTTTCTTT
TRBJ1-4 TRBV11-2 - - CASSLGGRNEKLFF TGTGCCAGCAGCTTAGGGGGGCGGAATGAAAAACTGTTTTTT
TRBJ2-3 TRBV11-3 - - CASSELESDTQYF TGTGCCAGCAGCGAGCTAGAGTCTGATACGCAGTATTTT
TRBJ1-3 TRBV6-6 - - CASSYSGPGNTIYF TGTGCCAGCAGTTACTCCGGTCCTGGAAACACCATATATTTT
TRBJ2-5 TRBV30 - TRBD1 CAWRGTVQETQYF TGTGCCTGGAGGGGGACAGTTCAAGAGACCCAGTACTTC
TRBJ2-1 TRBV3-1/TRBV3-2 - TRBD2 CASSPPGLVHNEQFF TGTGCCAGCAGCCCACCGGGACTAGTTCACAATGAGCAGTTCTTC
TRBJ2-7 TRBV11-2 - TRBD2 CASSPLKTSGKTYEQYF TGTGCCAGCAGCCCACTGAAAACTAGCGGGAAGACCTACGAGCAGTACTTC
TRBJ2-7 TRBV19 - TRBD1 CASSPDRVGEQYF TGTGCCAGTAGTCCCGACAGGGTCGGCGAGCAGTACTTC